This T cell receptor (beta chain) was obtained from a study of cytomegalovirus exposure and HLA in healthy donors. This CDR3 spans 12 amino acids. V was pared by 9 bases and J by 10 bases, with 13 bases between. Germline CDR1 reads MDHEN; CDR2 reads SYDVKM. Study-level points and caveats: The authors confirmed in vitro that three CMV-associated chains were specific for CMV antigens. Within a later analysis, the majority of CMV-associated TCR beta chains appeared HLA-restricted.

Remarks on this clone: Its antigen is still unknown.

60 Vbeta and 13 Jbeta primers were used in PCR. As originally analysed: In a later analysis, the count reached approximately 80 million unique TCR beta chains, with roughly 9.9 million shared. Using immunoSEQ multiplex PCR, the repertoire was profiled, and TCRdb retains in-frame clones only, with some absent. The V and J calls and clone size come from that table; D and trimming were worked out from the DNA. Altogether fewer than 200,000 clones are present, roughly 80% being singletons, with the ten largest covering 1.9%. This clonotype originated in a human donor in good health. This chain links TRBV28 with TRBJ1-6; tentatively, D is TRBD1 (6 bases). Source material: PBMCs. DNA for the CDR3: TGTGCCAGAGCCAGGGGTGGGTCACCCCTCCACTTT. Translation gives CARARGGSPLHF.